The 25 T cell receptor beta chains given below trace back to one sample, sequenced in a study of B cell selection in AIRE deficiency. The method was immunoSEQ multiplex PCR; TCRdb's version includes in-frame clones alone and lacks a portion of them. The sample lists approximately 25,000 clones, less than 97% seen once, with over 0.2% in the top ten. Sorting defined conventional CD4 T cells as CD4+CD127+. The sequenced sample consisted of CD4+CD127+ conventional T cells sorted from PBMCs. Receptors were obtained from a human donor in good health.

The V gene is TRBV11-2, the J gene TRBJ2-2; 7 bases line up with TRBD2. The CDR3 extends over 16 amino acids. In germline, CDR1 is SGHAT, CDR2 FQNNGV. V lost 1 base to trimming and J lost 2 bases; unmatched junction nucleotides: 4. The CDR3, as DNA: TGTGCCAGCAGCTTAGGGCCGGGACTAAACACCGGGGAGCTGTTTTTT. It specifies CASSLGPGLNTGELFF.

The V call is TRBV7-3, the J call TRBJ2-1; maybe TRBD2 (6 bases). V lost 2 bases, J lost 9 bases, and 11 bases lay in between. The CDR3 length is 13 residues. The germline gives CDR1 SGHTA, CDR2 FQGTGA. Here the CDR3 reads CASSLFERVEQFF. CDR3 bases: TGTGCCAGCAGCTTATTCGAGCGGGTTGAGCAGTTCTTC.

This clone was detected once. The V and J genes are TRBV18 and TRBJ1-1; 10 positions match TRBD1. Germline CDR1 and CDR2: KGHSH and LQKENI. Unmatched junction bases numbered 3, after V lost 3 bases and J lost 2 bases. The length of the CDR3 is 15 residues. The CDR3, as DNA: TGTGCCAGCTCACCCCAGACAGGGGGCAACACTGAAGCTTTCTTT. Protein: CASSPQTGGNTEAFF.

The gene calls are TRBV7-6 and TRBJ1-2; 9 bases fit TRBD1. The V and J ends lost 4 bases and 2 bases, in that order; junction bases with no gene match: 5. Germline loops: CDR1 SGHVS, CDR2 FNYEAQ. The CDR3 is 15 amino acids. The CDR3 loop reads CASSSRTGENYGYTF. The CDR3 bases are TGTGCCAGCAGCTCAAGGACAGGGGAAAACTATGGCTACACCTTC.

The chain couples TRBV5-5 to TRBJ1-5; D unresolved. From germline, CDR1 is SGHKS and CDR2 YYEKEE (reference sequence). The V gene lost 4 bases and the J gene lost 6 bases, with 8 bases spanning the gap. This CDR3 spans 12 amino acids. The CDR3 DNA reads as TGTGCCAGCAGCCACCTGGGTCAGCCCCAGCATTTT. It yields the protein CASSHLGQPQHF. Supplemented by reference TRBV5-5 and TRBJ1-5, the full variable domain reads DAGVTQSPTHLIKTRGQQVTLRCSPISGHKSVSWYQQVLGQGPQFIFQYYEKEERGRGNFPDRFSARQFPNYSSELNVNALLLGDSALYLCASSHLGQPQHFGDGTRLSIL.

The V gene is TRBV11-2, the J gene TRBJ2-5, with D unclear. This CDR3 is 14 amino acids long. The V gene's germline CDR1 is SGHAT and CDR2 FQNNGV. Trimming pared 1 base from V and 3 bases from J, leaving 9 bases between. The CDR3 sequence: CASSLGLRKETQYF. The DNA for the CDR3 is TGTGCCAGCAGCTTAGGCCTAAGAAAAGAGACCCAGTACTTC. Based on the CDR3 plus reference TRBV11-2 and TRBJ2-5, the full variable domain is EAGVAQSPRYKIIEKRQSVAFWCNPISGHATLYWYQQILGQGPKLLIQFQNNGVVDDSQLPKDRFSAERLKGVDSTLKIQPAKLEDSAVYLCASSLGLRKETQYFGPGTRLLVL.

The chain combines TRBV19 with TRBJ1-1; D unclear. The CDR3 runs to 14 residues. CDR1 and CDR2 (germline): LNHDA, SQIVND (reference sequence). Trimming took off 1 base at V and 1 base at J, with 7 bases between the two ends. This CDR3 is CASSIGQQNTEAFF. The DNA for the CDR3 is TGTGCCAGTAGTATAGGGCAGCAGAACACTGAAGCTTTCTTT.

This rearrangement joins TRBV5-1 to TRBJ2-1; tentatively, D is TRBD2 (5 bases). CDR3 length: 14 amino acids. Trimming pared 0 bases from V and 5 bases from J, leaving 9 bases between. Germline V gene sequence: CDR1 SGHRS, CDR2 YFSETQ. In nucleotides, the CDR3 is TGCGCCAGCAGCTTGGCCTACGGGGACAATGAGCAGTTCTTC. It yields the protein CASSLAYGDNEQFF. Using reference TRBV5-1 and TRBJ2-1 for the parts outside the CDR3, the full variable domain is KAGVTQTPRYLIKTRGQQVTLSCSPISGHRSVSWYQQTPGQGLQFLFEYFSETQRNKGNFPGRFSGRQFSNSRSEMNVSTLELGDSALYLCASSLAYGDNEQFFGPGTRLTVL.

The rearrangement uses TRBV11-2 and TRBJ1-2; TRBD1 might be the D (6 bases). Trimming removed 2 bases from V and 7 bases from J, with 23 bases in between. Germline V CDR1 and CDR2: SGHAT, FQNNGV. This CDR3 has 17 residues. CDR3: CASSLRLQGRGDSGYTF. DNA for the CDR3: TGTGCCAGCAGCTTACGGCTCCAGGGGAGAGGGGACTCTGGCTACACCTTC.

The V and J genes are TRBV6-1 and TRBJ2-5; 8 bases match TRBD1. The CDR3 has 14 amino acids. The germline V gene encodes CDR1 MNHNS and CDR2 SASEGT. With 8 bases clipped from V and 2 bases from J, the junction kept 7 bases outside the gene matches. CDR3 DNA sequence: TGTGCCAGCGTAAAGGACAGGGCTCAAGAGACCCAGTACTTC. Translating gives CASVKDRAQETQYF.

The rearrangement uses TRBV7-2 and TRBJ1-1; D uncertain. The CDR3 loop spans 13 amino acids. V dropped 5 bases and J dropped 0 bases, with 7 bases sitting between them. Germline assignment: CDR1 SGHTA and CDR2 FQGNSA. The CDR3 protein is CASSLDLNTEAFF. The CDR3 DNA reads as TGTGCCAGCAGCCTGGACTTGAACACTGAAGCTTTCTTT.

This chain connects TRBV18 to TRBJ1-1; possible D gene TRBD1, 5 bases. Between the trimmed V and J ends, which lost 6 bases and 0 bases, there was a span of 11 bases. Germline CDR1 reads KGHSH; CDR2 reads LQKENI. The CDR3 extends over 14 amino acids. As DNA, the CDR3 is TGTGCCAGCTCCAAAGGGGCCATGAACACTGAAGCTTTCTTT. Encoded protein: CASSKGAMNTEAFF. Based on the CDR3 plus reference TRBV18 and TRBJ1-1, the full variable domain is NAGVMQNPRHLVRRRGQEARLRCSPMKGHSHVYWYRQLPEEGLKFMVYLQKENIIDESGMPKERFSAEFPKEGPSILRIQQVVRGDSAAYFCASSKGAMNTEAFFGQGTRLTVV.

The V and J genes are TRBV6-1 and TRBJ1-4; 8 nucleotides align to TRBD1. The CDR3 length is 13 residues. The V gene end was trimmed by 8 bases and the J gene end by 6 bases; junction bases not matched to a gene: 5. CDR1 and CDR2 from the germline V gene are MNHNS and SASEGT. CDR3 region: CASCSTGDEKLFF. The DNA of the CDR3 is TGTGCCAGCTGCTCGACAGGGGATGAAAAACTGTTTTTT.

This chain joins TRBV19 and TRBJ2-3; 11 bases are shared with TRBD2. The CDR3 is 19 amino acids. V lost 4 bases and J lost 0; bases outside the gene matches: 12. Germline assignment: CDR1 LNHDA and CDR2 SQIVND (reference sequence). The CDR3 nucleotides read TGTGCCAGTAGTAGCACTAGCGGGAGCTACCCATATAGCACAGATACGCAGTATTTT. As protein: CASSSTSGSYPYSTDTQYF.

The J gene is TRBJ2-3, the V gene TRBV20-1; D gene uncertain. Germline CDR1 and CDR2: DFQATT and SNEGSKA (reference sequence). This CDR3 spans 11 amino acids. The ends were cut back, 6 bases at V and 7 bases at J, with 11 bases in the middle. The CDR3 loop reads CSALLGYTQYF. Here the CDR3 DNA reads TGCAGTGCCCTCCTCGGTTATACGCAGTATTTT.

The rearrangement links TRBV4-2 to TRBJ2-5, with D possibly TRBD2 on 5 matching bases. This CDR3 is built from 18 residues. V lost 0 bases to trimming and J lost 2 bases, with 19 bases between them. The V gene's germline CDR1 is LGHNA and CDR2 YNFKEQ. CDR3 sequence (DNA): TGTGCCAGCAGCCAAGACGTTCGAAGAGGGCGTATGCAAGAGACCCAGTACTTC. This sequence encodes CASSQDVRRGRMQETQYF.

The genes are TRBV13 and TRBJ1-2; D is unresolved. V was trimmed by 4 bases and J by 6 bases, leaving 15 bases between them. The CDR3 loop spans 14 amino acids. The germline V gene has CDR1 PRHDT and CDR2 FYEKMQ (reference sequence). CDR3 nucleotide sequence: TGTGCCAGCAGCTCCCAAGCCGGCGTGCATGGCTACACCTTC. Residues: CASSSQAGVHGYTF.

The chain links TRBV5-4 to TRBJ2-1, with 9 nucleotides matching TRBD2. Germline V gene sequence: CDR1 SGHNT, CDR2 YYREEE (reference sequence). CDR3 length: 16 residues. Trimming removed 4 bases from V and 0 bases from J; junction bases left unmatched: 5. CDR3 DNA sequence: TGTGCCAGCAGCCCCAGCGGGGGGAGCTCCTACAATGAGCAGTTCTTC. This encodes CASSPSGGSSYNEQFF.

This chain connects TRBV7-2 to TRBJ1-1; 8 bases are shared with TRBD1. The J segment lost 1 base and the V segment lost 5 bases, leaving 3 bases of the junction unmatched. CDR1 and CDR2 (germline): SGHTA, FQGNSA. CDR3 size: 14 residues. The CDR3 DNA is TGTGCCAGCAGCCTTGGGACAGGGAACACTGAAGCTTTCTTT. Translating gives CASSLGTGNTEAFF.

This clone was counted a single time. The rearrangement joins TRBV6-9 to TRBJ1-5; D perhaps matches TRBD1 (5 bases). There are 13 residues in the CDR3. Germline lookup yields CDR1 MNHGY and CDR2 SVAAGI. Trimming stripped 6 bases from V and 7 bases from J, with 13 bases between. The DNA of the CDR3 is TGTGCCAGCAGGGGGGGTTCGTGGCAGCCCCAGCATTTT. As protein: CASRGGSWQPQHF.

This chain connects TRBV5-1 to TRBJ2-5; the D is unclear. CDR1 and CDR2 (germline): SGHRS, YFSETQ. CDR3 size: 13 residues. V lost 2 bases to trimming and J lost 3 bases, with 8 bases between them. CDR3 in DNA: TGCGCCAGCAGCTTACGACCCGAAGAGACCCAGTACTTC. It encodes CASSLRPEETQYF.

This chain uses TRBV25-1 with TRBJ2-5; 7 bases fit TRBD2. Germline-derived CDR1 and CDR2 are MGHDK and SYGVNS. CDR3 size: 16 residues. The trim removed 6 bases at V and 4 bases at J, leaving 14 bases unmatched. CDR3 amino acids: CASSPSRGGVGETQYF. The CDR3 DNA follows: TGTGCCAGCAGCCCGTCCCGGGGAGGGGTAGGAGAGACCCAGTACTTC.

V gene TRBV10-2 combines with J gene TRBJ1-3; 8 bases fit TRBD1. The CDR3 is 16 amino acids. V shed 6 bases and J 0 bases; nucleotides not matched to a gene: 7. In germline, CDR1 is WSHSY, CDR2 SAAADI. CDR3 amino acids: CASRMGQAGSGNTIYF. DNA of the CDR3: TGCGCCAGCAGGATGGGACAGGCGGGCTCTGGAAACACCATATATTTT.

V usage is TRBV6-5 and J usage is TRBJ1-5; 7 bases map to TRBD1. This CDR3 is built from 13 residues. The J segment lost 4 bases and the V segment lost 5 bases, leaving 2 bases of the junction unmatched. Germline V lookup: CDR1 MNHEY, CDR2 SVGAGI. CDR3 amino acids: CASSVQGNQPQHF. The CDR3 DNA reads as TGTGCCAGCAGTGTACAGGGGAATCAGCCCCAGCATTTT.

This chain joins TRBV6-1 and TRBJ2-3, with 9 bases matching TRBD1. The germline CDR1 and CDR2 sequences are MNHNS and SASEGT. The V and J ends lost 6 bases and 4 bases, in that order; junction bases with no gene match: 8. The CDR3 spans 15 residues. CDR3 sequence: CASSRRDRDPDTQYF. In nucleotides, the CDR3 is TGTGCCAGCAGCCGCCGGGACAGGGATCCAGATACGCAGTATTTT.